The text below deals with one T cell receptor (beta chain). Its antigen is still unknown. Base qualities are missing; no much larger clone stands one base away. Compared with germline, V lacks 6 bases and J lacks 5 bases; bases without a gene match: 11. The germline V gene sets CDR1 to SGHRS and CDR2 to YFSETQ. From the cysteine up to the phenylalanine, the CDR3 has a length of 15 residues. The retained sequence is limited to the CDR3, 45 bases, with the frame set at the first base. The data are from a study of cytomegalovirus exposure and HLA in healthy donors (dated by TCRdb to about 2017). Describing the broader study: According to a later analysis, one platform produced both the 120 validation repertoires and the approximately 670 repertoires of the first cohort. The study was designed to test whether signatures of past pathogen exposure could be identified by cataloging public T cell receptors. Besides the first cohort of about 730 subjects, a separate validation cohort made up of 120 different subjects was used. High-throughput TCR immunosequencing, statistical association of individual TCRs with disease status, and machine learning were combined to predict cytomegalovirus infection status.

What the work shows at the level of the full study, not this receptor alone: In vitro tests confirmed that three of the cytomegalovirus-associated TCR beta chains recognize cytomegalovirus antigens. All 120 or so repertoires were used to score co-occurrence in the validation cohort in a later analysis, because that analysis had no HLA typing for the cohort. In both the original and validation cohorts, the classifier was reported to diagnose cytomegalovirus status with high specificity and sensitivity. The study gave a list of 150 to 200 TCR beta chains associated with cytomegalovirus. Most TCR sequences were seen in very few donors, while some public TCRs were found in many individuals. The authors suggested that the approach could potentially be generalized to other disease states and immunological phenotypes. Of the cluster scores, 85% to 95% were above 0 in a later analysis, which found that TCRs clustered in the first cohort also tended to co-occur in the approximately 110 validation repertoires.

Donors formed part of the validation cohort, which comprised over a hundred subjects and was distinct from the first cohort of some 700 subjects. The method behind the library was the immunoSEQ multiplex PCR assay. The paper's data handling went like this. A statistical classification framework was built to diagnose cytomegalovirus status from the catalog of TCR beta chain sequences. This immuneACCESS table, as held by TCRdb, lists in-frame sequences with V and J called but not all clones. Of the missing ones, under half trace to an unresolved V gene in checked studies; the others have no known cause. V and J calls and clone size are those listed in that table; D and trimming were worked out from the DNA. The sample table shows some 140,000 clones, and roughly nine tenths are seen once. Less than 3.5% of the sample is in the top ten clones.

The sample comprised PBMCs. Recombination linked TRBV5-1 to TRBJ2-7, with TRBD1 matching 10 junction bases. This clonotype originated in a young man in good health and CMV-seronegative. The CDR3 sequence is CASTPLGQGVDEQYF. The nucleotides read TGCGCCAGCACACCTTTAGGACAGGGGGTCGACGAGCAGTACTTC.